This entry lists 31 T cell receptor beta chains sequenced from one sample in a study of vaccination effects on CD4 cells after COVID-19. ViraFEST used viral peptide pools to expand antigen-specific CD4+ T cells before sequencing. Following culture for around 10 days, CD4+ T cells were isolated. Participants were vaccinated with two doses of either the BNT162b2 or mRNA-1273 vaccine. Profiled with immunoSEQ multiplex PCR; TCRdb holds only in-frame clones, not every one. The table lists about 59,000 clones, around 78% of them singletons, with about 2.1% in the top ten. For these TCRs, the target antigens are not known. The source material was CD4+ T cells from PBMCs cultured with HCoV-OC43 spike peptides, sampled after COVID-19 vaccination. Described subset: HCoV-OC43 spike overlapping peptide pool stimulation. The receptors stem from a human donor who received a COVID-19 vaccine.

The chain uses TRBV3-1 (or the pseudogene TRBV3-2) and TRBJ1-2; 10 nucleotides match TRBD1. Germline CDR1 LGHDT, CDR2 YNNKEL (reference sequence). V was pared by 3 bases and J by 8 bases, with 6 bases of the junction left unmatched. The CDR3 length is 14 residues. In DNA form, the CDR3 reads TGTGCCAGCAGCCATCGGACAGGGGGTGAGGGCTACACCTTC. This sequence encodes CASSHRTGGEGYTF.

This sequence joins TRBV24-1 and TRBJ1-3; 9 positions match TRBD1. The CDR3 totals 16 residues. From germline, CDR1 is KGHDR and CDR2 SFDVKD. The trim removed 2 bases at V and 2 bases at J, leaving 3 bases unmatched. The CDR3 sequence is CATSDSRQGAGNTIYF. CDR3 sequence (DNA): TGTGCCACCAGTGATTCCCGACAGGGGGCTGGAAACACCATATATTTT.

The rearrangement joins TRBV24-1 to TRBJ2-2, with D unclear. The germline V and J ends were trimmed by 0 bases and 7 bases, with 5 bases remaining between them. The germline V gene encodes CDR1 KGHDR and CDR2 SFDVKD. There are 13 residues in the CDR3. The CDR3 loop is CATSDLSHGELFF. CDR3 DNA sequence: TGTGCCACCAGTGATTTGTCCCACGGGGAGCTGTTTTTT.

This rearrangement joins TRBV2 to TRBJ1-1; D is unclear. V lost 3 bases, J lost 3 bases, and 11 bases lay in between. The CDR3 extends over 14 amino acids. Germline V CDR1 and CDR2: SNHLY, FYNNEI. The CDR3 loop reads CASSDGVLYTEAFF. For the CDR3, the DNA is TGTGCCAGCAGTGACGGGGTTCTCTACACTGAAGCTTTCTTT.

This clone was seen just once. CDR3 bases: TGTGCCAGCAGCCTTGGGGCCCGGGGGTCAGATACGCAGTATTTT. It codes for CASSLGARGSDTQYF. V gene TRBV5-4 combines with J gene TRBJ2-3, with a possible D match to TRBD2 (6 bases). CDR1 is SGHNT, CDR2 YYREEE, per germline (reference sequence). Trimming removed 4 bases at V and 4 bases at J, with 16 bases between. The CDR3 runs 15 residues. Full variable domain (remainder filled in from reference TRBV5-4 and TRBJ2-3): ETGVTQSPTHLIKTRGQQVTLRCSSQSGHNTVSWYQQALGQGPQFIFQYYREEENGRGNFPPRFSGLQFPNYSSELNVNALELDDSALYLCASSLGARGSDTQYFGPGTRLTVL.

CDR3 residues: CASSLTRGGAETQYF. The DNA of the CDR3 is TGTGCCAGCAGCTTGACGCGCGGGGGGGCAGAGACCCAGTACTTC. V gene TRBV5-4 combines with J gene TRBJ2-5; 9 bases align to TRBD2. Germline CDR1 and CDR2: SGHNT and YYREEE (reference sequence). The CDR3 spans 15 residues. With 1 base clipped from V and 4 bases from J, the junction kept 5 bases outside the gene matches.

This clone was observed a single time. The chain joins TRBV18 to TRBJ1-1; no definite D call. V was cut by 5 bases and J by 7 bases, with 17 bases left in between. The CDR3 covers 14 residues. The germline gives CDR1 KGHSH, CDR2 LQKENI. The CDR3 bases are TGTGCCAGCTCAGCGACCATGAAGGAAATTGAAGCTTTCTTT. Translation: CASSATMKEIEAFF.

The CDR3 spells CASSQGVAYEQYV. For the CDR3, the DNA is TGTGCCAGCAGCCAAGGTGTGGCCTACGAGCAGTACGTC. The chain links TRBV3-1 (or the pseudogene TRBV3-2) to TRBJ2-7, with D hard to call. CDR3 size: 13 residues. Germline V gene lookup returns CDR1 LGHDT and CDR2 YNNKEL (reference sequence). V was cut by 1 base and J by 2 bases, with 6 bases left in between.

The chain has TRBV19 and TRBJ1-5, with D unclear. Trimming stripped 3 bases from V and 9 bases from J, with 12 bases between. The CDR3 consists of 13 residues. The V gene's germline CDR1 is LNHDA and CDR2 SQIVND (reference sequence). CDR3 DNA sequence: TGTGCCAGTAGTATTTTAAGTTTTCCGCCCCAGCATTTT. Translated, it gives CASSILSFPPQHF.

The J gene is TRBJ2-5, the V gene TRBV5-8; 16 nucleotides match TRBD2. CDR3 length equals 16 residues. V shed 4 bases, J shed 2 bases, and the junction held 2 bases outside the gene matches. Germline assignment: CDR1 SGHTS and CDR2 YDEGEE. The DNA of the CDR3 is TGTGCCAGCAGCCCGGGACTAGCGGGGGGGCAAGAGACCCAGTACTTC. Protein product: CASSPGLAGGQETQYF. Complete variable domain (other parts from reference TRBV5-8 and TRBJ2-5): EAGVTQSPTHLIKTRGQQATLRCSPISGHTSVYWYQQALGLGLQFLLWYDEGEERNRGNFPPRFSGRQFPNYSSELNVNALELEDSALYLCASSPGLAGGQETQYFGPGTRLLVL.

V is TRBV30 and J is TRBJ1-1; no firm D call. Germline V gives CDR1 GTSNPN, CDR2 SVGIG (reference sequence). The CDR3 has 13 residues. Deletions cut 5 bases from V and 3 bases from J, with 13 bases between. This CDR3 is CAWSNGRYTEAFF. CDR3 nucleotide sequence: TGTGCCTGGTCTAACGGAAGATACACTGAAGCTTTCTTT.

The chain carries TRBV27 and TRBJ1-4, with D possibly matching TRBD1 (5 bases). Trimming shortened V by 3 bases and J by 3 bases, and 8 bases separated the two germline ends. The CDR3 is made up of 14 amino acids. The germline CDR1 and CDR2 sequences are MNHEY and SMNVEV (reference sequence). As DNA, the CDR3 is TGTGCCAGCAGTTTGGTAGGGGCTAATGAAAAACTGTTTTTT. Protein sequence: CASSLVGANEKLFF.

This clone was picked up one time. V and J are TRBV21-1 and TRBJ1-4; the DNA was not compared with TRBD1, the D call given in the table. TRBV21-1 is assigned pseudogene status. This CDR3 spans 19 amino acids. CDR3 coding DNA: TGTGCCAGCAGCAAAGGCATTACCGGGGACAGGCCAACTAATGAAAAACTGTTTTTT. This encodes CASSKGITGDRPTNEKLFF.

The chain uses TRBV27 and TRBJ1-2, with D possibly matching TRBD1 (6 bases). Germline V gene data show CDR1 as MNHEY and CDR2 as SMNVEV (reference sequence). The CDR3 consists of 16 residues. Trimming removed 1 base at V and 7 bases at J, with 19 bases between. This CDR3 is CASSLLGTQGSSGYTF. CDR3 coding DNA: TGTGCCAGCAGTTTATTAGGGACTCAGGGGAGTAGTGGCTACACCTTC.

The chain couples TRBV7-9 to TRBJ1-3; D remains unclear. This CDR3 has 15 amino acids. Germline V gene sequence: CDR1 SEHNR, CDR2 FQNEAQ (reference sequence). Trimming took off 3 bases at V and 0 bases at J, with 9 bases between the two ends. The CDR3 coding sequence is TGTGCCAGCAGCTTTCCCGGTTACTCTGGAAACACCATATATTTT. Protein sequence: CASSFPGYSGNTIYF.

This rearrangement joins TRBV28 to TRBJ1-6; D is uncertain. Germline V lookup: CDR1 MDHEN, CDR2 SYDVKM. The CDR3 totals 15 residues. V was pared by 5 bases and J by 3 bases, with 11 bases between. The CDR3 DNA reads TGTGCCAGCAGTCCGGAAGCTAACTATAATTCACCCCTCCACTTT. The encoded protein is CASSPEANYNSPLHF.

This rearrangement joins TRBV15 to TRBJ1-2; 9 nucleotides agree with TRBD1. Unmatched junction bases numbered 17, after V lost 3 bases and J lost 3 bases. The CDR3 covers 19 residues. Germline V gene lookup returns CDR1 LNHNV and CDR2 YYDKDF (reference sequence). The CDR3 DNA is TGTGCCACCAGCAGCGTTTCAGGACAGGGGCATAGTTTGTACTATGGCTACACCTTC. It specifies CATSSVSGQGHSLYYGYTF.

The chain uses TRBV28 and TRBJ1-3; 8 positions agree with TRBD1. The ends lost 6 bases at V and 4 bases at J; junction bases unmatched: 8. From germline, CDR1 is MDHEN and CDR2 SYDVKM. The CDR3 loop spans 15 amino acids. The CDR3 sequence: CASSPDRGEGNTIYF. DNA of the CDR3: TGTGCCAGCAGCCCCGACAGGGGAGAAGGAAACACCATATATTTT.

CDR3 sequence (DNA): TGTGCCAGCCGGGGCAGGGAGAATGAAAAACTGTTTTTT. Translation: CASRGRENEKLFF. The chain couples TRBV6-5 to TRBJ1-4, with D possibly being TRBD1 (5 bases). This CDR3 contains 13 residues. Trimming removed 8 bases from V and 5 bases from J, with 12 bases in between. Germline V gives CDR1 MNHEY, CDR2 SVGAGI.

This clone has more than one count but fewer than ten. The chain combines TRBV14 with TRBJ1-2, with D hard to call. Trimming took off 4 bases at V and 4 bases at J, with 10 bases between the two ends. CDR3 length equals 13 residues. Germline CDR1 and CDR2: SGHDN and FVKESK. The CDR3 protein is CASSPAKAYGYTF. The CDR3 region has the DNA TGTGCCAGCAGCCCAGCCAAAGCCTATGGCTACACCTTC.

This clone was counted only a few times. The rearrangement joins TRBV24-1 to TRBJ1-2; 12 bases agree with TRBD1. Per the germline V gene, CDR1 is KGHDR and CDR2 is SFDVKD. This CDR3 is 16 amino acids long. With 4 bases clipped from V and 4 bases from J, the junction kept 6 bases outside the gene matches. Written as DNA, the CDR3 is TGTGCCACCAGTGAGGGACAGGGGGCTTCCTCCTATGGCTACACCTTC. Its protein product is CATSEGQGASSYGYTF.

This clone occurred a few times. The chain carries TRBV9 and TRBJ1-2; 11 bases align to TRBD1. After removal of 3 bases from V and 3 bases from J, the junction contained 7 bases not matched to a gene. Germline V CDR1 and CDR2: SGDLS, YYNGEE. The CDR3 is 16 residues long. CDR3: CASSAADRGQHYGYTF. The CDR3, as DNA: TGTGCCAGCAGCGCCGCGGACAGGGGGCAGCACTATGGCTACACCTTC.

V is TRBV29-1 and J is TRBJ1-2; TRBD1 is a possible D gene (5 bases). This CDR3 region has 14 residues. Looked up from germline, CDR1 is SQVTM and CDR2 is ANQGSEA. V lost 4 bases and J lost 5, with 17 bases in between. CDR3 DNA sequence: TGCAGCGTTGGAGCAGGGATGGCCAGGTATGGCTACACCTTC. Translation: CSVGAGMARYGYTF.

The count of this clone is one. The chain links TRBV6-2 or TRBV6-3 to TRBJ1-5; D may be TRBD1 (5 bases). Trimming left V 5 bases short and J 6 bases short, with 8 bases between. CDR3 size: 12 residues. Germline lookup yields CDR1 MNHEY and CDR2 SVGEGT. In DNA form, the CDR3 reads TGTGCCAGCAGTCTAAGGGGTCAGCCCCAGCATTTT. Translation gives CASSLRGQPQHF.

The chain carries TRBV18 and TRBJ2-7, with D perhaps matching TRBD1 (5 bases). The V and J ends lost 3 bases and 3 bases respectively, with 12 bases between them. This CDR3 contains 14 residues. CDR1 and CDR2 (germline): KGHSH, LQKENI. CDR3 coding DNA: TGTGCCAGCTCACCGAATCCACAGGACTACGAGCAGTACGTC. It encodes CASSPNPQDYEQYV.

The chain joins TRBV18 to TRBJ1-6; TRBD1 agrees at 9 bases. Germline values: CDR1 KGHSH, CDR2 LQKENI. The CDR3 contains 15 residues. Germline trimming cut 4 bases from V and 7 bases from J; bases unmatched to any gene: 5. CDR3: CASSLDGTGNSPLHF. The CDR3 nucleotides read TGTGCCAGCTCACTCGATGGGACAGGGAATTCACCCCTCCACTTT.

The CDR3 loop is CASSLAQENTEAFF. The DNA for the CDR3 is TGCGCCAGCAGCTTGGCACAGGAGAACACTGAAGCTTTCTTT. The genes are TRBV5-1 and TRBJ1-1, with TRBD1 as a possible D gene (5 bases). CDR3 length: 14 residues. The germline V and J ends were trimmed by 0 bases and 1 base, with 7 bases remaining between them. Germline CDR1 and CDR2: SGHRS and YFSETQ.

This clone was seen just once. The chain recombines TRBV7-3 with TRBJ2-5; D remains unclear. The CDR3 is 15 residues long. The germline CDR1 and CDR2 sequences are SGHTA and FQGTGA. Trimming shortened V by 2 bases and J by 7 bases, and 17 bases separated the two germline ends. This CDR3 reads CASSLSSSGLGTQYF. CDR3 nucleotide sequence: TGTGCCAGCAGCTTATCTTCAAGTGGGCTGGGGACCCAGTACTTC.

This chain uses TRBV18 with TRBJ1-2, with 8 bases aligning to TRBD1. After removal of 5 bases from V and 3 bases from J, the junction contained 8 bases not matched to a gene. The germline gives CDR1 KGHSH, CDR2 LQKENI. CDR3 length equals 15 residues. The CDR3 reads CASSFLDRGDYGYTF. The CDR3, as DNA: TGTGCCAGCTCATTTCTTGACAGGGGCGACTATGGCTACACCTTC.

This clone was seen a few times. Here the CDR3 DNA reads TGTGCCAGCAGCCCGGGACAGGGGCTACTCGAGCAGTTCTTC. Translating gives CASSPGQGLLEQFF. V and J are TRBV7-3 and TRBJ2-1; 10 bases line up with TRBD1. V was pared by 5 bases and J by 10 bases, with 8 bases of the junction left unmatched. This CDR3 is built from 14 residues. Germline CDR1 and CDR2: SGHTA and FQGTGA.

This clone was observed once. The rearrangement joins TRBV3-1 (or the pseudogene TRBV3-2) to TRBJ2-5, with D perhaps matching TRBD2 (5 bases). The CDR3 is made up of 11 amino acids. Germline-derived CDR1 and CDR2 are LGHDT and YNNKEL (reference sequence). V dropped 10 bases and J dropped 5 bases, with 11 bases sitting between them. CDR3 amino acids: CATRRRETQYF. The CDR3 DNA follows: TGTGCCACCCGCCGGAGGGAGACCCAGTACTTC.